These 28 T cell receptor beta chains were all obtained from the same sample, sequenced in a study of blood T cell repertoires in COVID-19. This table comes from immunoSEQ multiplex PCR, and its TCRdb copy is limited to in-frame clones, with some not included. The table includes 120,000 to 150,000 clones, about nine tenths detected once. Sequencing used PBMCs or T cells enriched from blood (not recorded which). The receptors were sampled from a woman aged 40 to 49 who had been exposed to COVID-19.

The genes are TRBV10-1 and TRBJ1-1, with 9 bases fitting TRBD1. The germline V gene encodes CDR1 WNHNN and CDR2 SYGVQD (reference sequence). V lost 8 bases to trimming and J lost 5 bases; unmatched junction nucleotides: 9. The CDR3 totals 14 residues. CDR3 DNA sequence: TGCGCCAGCGGTCAGACAGGGGGTTTAACTGAAGCTTTCTTT. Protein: CASGQTGGLTEAFF.

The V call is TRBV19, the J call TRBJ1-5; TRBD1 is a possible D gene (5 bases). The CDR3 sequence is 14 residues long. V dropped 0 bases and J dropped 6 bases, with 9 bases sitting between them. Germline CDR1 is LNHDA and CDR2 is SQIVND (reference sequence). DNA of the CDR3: TGTGCCAGTAGTATAGATAGGGGTGGTCAGCCCCAGCATTTT. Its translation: CASSIDRGGQPQHF.

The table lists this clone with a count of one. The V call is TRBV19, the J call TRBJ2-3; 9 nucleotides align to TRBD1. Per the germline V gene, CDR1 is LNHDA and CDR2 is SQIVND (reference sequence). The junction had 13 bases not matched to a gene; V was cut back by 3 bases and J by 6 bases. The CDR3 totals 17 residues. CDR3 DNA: TGTGCCAGTAGTATCCTAAGGTCCGGGACAGGGAGGGATACGCAGTATTTT. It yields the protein CASSILRSGTGRDTQYF.

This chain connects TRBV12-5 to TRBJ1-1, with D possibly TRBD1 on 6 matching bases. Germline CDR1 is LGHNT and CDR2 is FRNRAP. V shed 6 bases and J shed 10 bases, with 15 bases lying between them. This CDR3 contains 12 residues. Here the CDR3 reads CASGLGGVGAFF. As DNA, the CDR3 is TGTGCTAGTGGACTAGGGGGGGTTGGAGCTTTCTTT. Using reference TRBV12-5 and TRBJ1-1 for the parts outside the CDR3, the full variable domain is DARVTQTPRHKVTEMGQEVTMRCQPILGHNTVFWYRQTMMQGLELLAYFRNRAPLDDSGMPKDRFSAEMPDATLATLKIQPSEPRDSAVYFCASGLGGVGAFFGQGTRLTVV.

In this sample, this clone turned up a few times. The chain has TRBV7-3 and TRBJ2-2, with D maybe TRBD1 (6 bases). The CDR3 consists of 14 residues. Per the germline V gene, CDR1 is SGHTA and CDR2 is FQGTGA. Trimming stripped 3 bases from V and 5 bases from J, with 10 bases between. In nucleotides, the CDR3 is TGTGCCAGCAGCTTCGAACAGGGAACCGGGGAGCTGTTTTTT. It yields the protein CASSFEQGTGELFF.

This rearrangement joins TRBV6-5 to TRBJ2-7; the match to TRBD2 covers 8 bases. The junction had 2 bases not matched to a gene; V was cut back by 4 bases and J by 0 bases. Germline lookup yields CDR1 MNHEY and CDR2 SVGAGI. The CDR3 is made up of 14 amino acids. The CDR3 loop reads CASSSSGSSYEQYF. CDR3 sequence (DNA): TGTGCCAGCAGTTCAAGCGGGAGCTCCTACGAGCAGTACTTC.

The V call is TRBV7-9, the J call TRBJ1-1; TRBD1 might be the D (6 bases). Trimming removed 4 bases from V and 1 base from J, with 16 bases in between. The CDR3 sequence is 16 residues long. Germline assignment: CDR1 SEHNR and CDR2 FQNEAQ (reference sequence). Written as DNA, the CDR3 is TGTGCCAGCAGCTCCACCCCTTCGACAGGGAACACTGAAGCTTTCTTT. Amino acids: CASSSTPSTGNTEAFF. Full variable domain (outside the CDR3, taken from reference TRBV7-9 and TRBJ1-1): DTGVSQNPRHKITKRGQNVTFRCDPISEHNRLYWYRQTLGQGPEFLTYFQNEAQLEKSRLLSDRFSAERPKGSFSTLEIQRTEQGDSAMYLCASSSTPSTGNTEAFFGQGTRLTVV.

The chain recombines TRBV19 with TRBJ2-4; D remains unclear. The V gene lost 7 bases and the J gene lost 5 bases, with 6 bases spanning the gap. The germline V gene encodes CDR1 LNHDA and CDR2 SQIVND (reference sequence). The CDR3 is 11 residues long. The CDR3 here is CASITENIQYF. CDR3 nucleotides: TGTGCCAGTATAACAGAAAACATTCAGTACTTC. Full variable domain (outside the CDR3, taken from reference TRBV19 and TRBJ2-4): DGGITQSPKYLFRKEGQNVTLSCEQNLNHDAMYWYRQDPGQGLRLIYYSQIVNDFQKGDIAEGYSVSREKKESFPLTVTSAQKNPTAFYLCASITENIQYFGAGTRLSVL.

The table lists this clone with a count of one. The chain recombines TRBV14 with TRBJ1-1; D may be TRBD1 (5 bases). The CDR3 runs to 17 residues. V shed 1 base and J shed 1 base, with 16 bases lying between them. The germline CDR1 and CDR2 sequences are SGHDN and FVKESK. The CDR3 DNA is TGTGCCAGCAGCCAAGCGGTGGGGCTCGGACGGAACACTGAAGCTTTCTTT. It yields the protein CASSQAVGLGRNTEAFF.

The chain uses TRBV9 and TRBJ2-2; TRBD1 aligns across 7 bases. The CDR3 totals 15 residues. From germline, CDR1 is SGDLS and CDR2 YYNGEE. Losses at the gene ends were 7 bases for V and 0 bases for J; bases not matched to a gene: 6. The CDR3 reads CASGGDSANTGELFF. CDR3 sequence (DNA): TGTGCCAGCGGTGGGGACAGCGCGAACACCGGGGAGCTGTTTTTT.

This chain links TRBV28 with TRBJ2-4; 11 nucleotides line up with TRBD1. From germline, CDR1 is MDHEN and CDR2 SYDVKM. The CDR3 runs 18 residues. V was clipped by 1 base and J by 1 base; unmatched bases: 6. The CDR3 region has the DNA TGTGCCAGCAGTTTATTGGACAGGGGGCCTTTGGCCAAAAACATTCAGTACTTC. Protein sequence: CASSLLDRGPLAKNIQYF.

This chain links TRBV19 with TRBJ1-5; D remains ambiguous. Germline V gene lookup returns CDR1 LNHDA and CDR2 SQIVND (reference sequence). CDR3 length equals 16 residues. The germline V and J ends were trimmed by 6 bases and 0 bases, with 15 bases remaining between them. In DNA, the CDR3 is TGTGCCAGTAGCAAAAAAGAGTCCCTTAGCAATCAGCCCCAGCATTTT. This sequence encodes CASSKKESLSNQPQHF.

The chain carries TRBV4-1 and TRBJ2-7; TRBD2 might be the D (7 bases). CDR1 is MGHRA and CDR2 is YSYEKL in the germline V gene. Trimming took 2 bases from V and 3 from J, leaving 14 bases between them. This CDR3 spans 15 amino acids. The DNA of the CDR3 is TGCGCCAGCAGCCAAAAGGGGGAGGGGGTCTACGAGCAGTACTTC. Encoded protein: CASSQKGEGVYEQYF.

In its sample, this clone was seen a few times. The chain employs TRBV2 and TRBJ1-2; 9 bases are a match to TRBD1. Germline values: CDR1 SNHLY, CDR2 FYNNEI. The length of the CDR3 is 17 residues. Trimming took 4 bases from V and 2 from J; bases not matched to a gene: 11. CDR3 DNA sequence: TGTGCCAGCAGTGGCCCGAACAGGGGGCAACTAAACTATGGCTACACCTTC. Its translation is CASSGPNRGQLNYGYTF.

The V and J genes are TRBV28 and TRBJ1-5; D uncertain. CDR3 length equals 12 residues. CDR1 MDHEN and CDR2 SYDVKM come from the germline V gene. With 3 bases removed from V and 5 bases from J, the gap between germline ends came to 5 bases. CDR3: CASSFSHQPQHF. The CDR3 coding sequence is TGTGCCAGCAGTTTTTCTCATCAGCCCCAGCATTTT.

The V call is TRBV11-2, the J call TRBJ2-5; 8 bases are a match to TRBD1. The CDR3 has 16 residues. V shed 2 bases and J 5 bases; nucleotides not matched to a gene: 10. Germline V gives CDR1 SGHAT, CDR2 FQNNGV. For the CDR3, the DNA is TGTGCCAGCAGCTTAAGTGGGGGCAGGGGGCTTGAGACCCAGTACTTC. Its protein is CASSLSGGRGLETQYF.

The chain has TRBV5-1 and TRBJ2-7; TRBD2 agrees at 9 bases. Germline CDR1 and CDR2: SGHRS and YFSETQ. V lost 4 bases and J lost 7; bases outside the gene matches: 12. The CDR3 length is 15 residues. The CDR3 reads CASSVLAGTPSEQYF. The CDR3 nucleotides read TGCGCCAGCAGCGTCCTAGCGGGAACCCCTTCGGAGCAGTACTTC.

The CDR3 region has the DNA TGTGCCAGCAGCCCGGGGGGGGATCAGCCCCAGCATTTT. It translates to CASSPGGDQPQHF. The chain combines TRBV7-9 with TRBJ1-5; possible D gene TRBD1, 5 bases. The CDR3 contains 13 residues. Germline V lookup: CDR1 SEHNR, CDR2 FQNEAQ (reference sequence). V was shortened by 5 bases and J by 5 bases, with 10 bases between the two germline ends.

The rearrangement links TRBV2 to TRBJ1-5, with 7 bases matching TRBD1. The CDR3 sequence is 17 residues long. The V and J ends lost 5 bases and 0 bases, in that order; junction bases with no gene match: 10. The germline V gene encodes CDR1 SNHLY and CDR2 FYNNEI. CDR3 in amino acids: CASSKQGSLYSNQPQHF. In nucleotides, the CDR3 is TGTGCCAGCAGTAAACAGGGGTCCCTTTATAGCAATCAGCCCCAGCATTTT.

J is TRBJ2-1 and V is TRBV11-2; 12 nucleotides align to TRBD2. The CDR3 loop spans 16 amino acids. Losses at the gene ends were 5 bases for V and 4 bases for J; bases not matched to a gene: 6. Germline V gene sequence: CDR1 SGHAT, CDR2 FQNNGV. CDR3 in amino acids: CASSPLAGGNYNEQFF. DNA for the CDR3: TGTGCCAGCAGCCCACTAGCGGGGGGAAATTACAATGAGCAGTTCTTC.

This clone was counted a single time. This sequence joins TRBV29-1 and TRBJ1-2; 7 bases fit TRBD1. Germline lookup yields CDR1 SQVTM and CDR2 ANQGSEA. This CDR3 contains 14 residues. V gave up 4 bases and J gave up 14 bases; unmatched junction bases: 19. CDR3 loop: CSVAGAGGISIRTF. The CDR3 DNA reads TGCAGCGTTGCCGGGGCAGGGGGTATTTCTATCAGGACCTTC.

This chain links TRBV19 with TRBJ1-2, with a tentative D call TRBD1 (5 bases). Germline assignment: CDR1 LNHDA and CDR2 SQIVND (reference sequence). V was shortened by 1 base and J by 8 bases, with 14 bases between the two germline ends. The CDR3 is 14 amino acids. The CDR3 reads CASSIAQGGYGYTF. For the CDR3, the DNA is TGTGCCAGTAGTATAGCCCAGGGAGGTTACGGCTACACCTTC.

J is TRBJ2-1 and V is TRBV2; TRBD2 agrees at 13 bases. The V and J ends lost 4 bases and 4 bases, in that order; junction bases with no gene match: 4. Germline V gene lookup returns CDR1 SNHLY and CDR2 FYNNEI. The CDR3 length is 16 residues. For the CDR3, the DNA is TGTGCCAGCAGTGTACTAGCGGGGGGGCTTTACAATGAGCAGTTCTTC. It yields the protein CASSVLAGGLYNEQFF.

The CDR3, as DNA: TGTGCCAGCAGTTTATCTATGGATTCACCCCTCCACTTT. Its protein product is CASSLSMDSPLHF. The chain is built from TRBV28 and TRBJ1-6; D gene uncertain. This CDR3 has 13 amino acids. Germline V CDR1 and CDR2: MDHEN, SYDVKM. V was clipped by 1 base and J by 8 bases, with 6 bases between them. The full variable domain, in which reference TRBV28 and TRBJ1-6 provide the parts outside the CDR3, is DVKVTQSSRYLVKRTGEKVFLECVQDMDHENMFWYRQDPGLGLRLIYFSYDVKMKEKGDIPEGYSVSREKKERFSLILESASTNQTSMYLCASSLSMDSPLHFGNGTRLTVT.

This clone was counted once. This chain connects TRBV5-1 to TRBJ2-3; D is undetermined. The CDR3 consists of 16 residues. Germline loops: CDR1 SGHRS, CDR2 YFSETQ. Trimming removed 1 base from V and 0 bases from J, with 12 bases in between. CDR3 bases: TGCGCCAGCAGCTTGATGCCAACTTCTAGCACAGATACGCAGTATTTT. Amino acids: CASSLMPTSSTDTQYF.

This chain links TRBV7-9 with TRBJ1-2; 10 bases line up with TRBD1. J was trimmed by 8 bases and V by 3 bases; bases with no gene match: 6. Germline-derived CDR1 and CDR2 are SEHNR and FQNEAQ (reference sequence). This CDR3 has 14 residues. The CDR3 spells CASSFVDRGQGYTF. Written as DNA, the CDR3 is TGTGCCAGCAGCTTTGTCGACAGGGGGCAAGGCTACACCTTC.

As DNA, the CDR3 is TGCGCCAGCAGCCAAGAAAAGGGGTACACTGAAGCTTTCTTT. Translated: CASSQEKGYTEAFF. The V gene is TRBV4-1, the J gene TRBJ1-1; weak D call: TRBD1 (5 bases). V was pared by 0 bases and J by 3 bases, with 8 bases between. CDR3 length: 14 residues. Germline CDR1 MGHRA, CDR2 YSYEKL.

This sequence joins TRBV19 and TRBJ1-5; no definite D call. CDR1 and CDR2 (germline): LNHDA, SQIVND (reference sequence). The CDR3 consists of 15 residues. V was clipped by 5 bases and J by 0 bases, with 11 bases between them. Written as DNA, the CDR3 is TGTGCCAGTAGTGTGAGGGATGATAGCAATCAGCCCCAGCATTTT. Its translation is CASSVRDDSNQPQHF.